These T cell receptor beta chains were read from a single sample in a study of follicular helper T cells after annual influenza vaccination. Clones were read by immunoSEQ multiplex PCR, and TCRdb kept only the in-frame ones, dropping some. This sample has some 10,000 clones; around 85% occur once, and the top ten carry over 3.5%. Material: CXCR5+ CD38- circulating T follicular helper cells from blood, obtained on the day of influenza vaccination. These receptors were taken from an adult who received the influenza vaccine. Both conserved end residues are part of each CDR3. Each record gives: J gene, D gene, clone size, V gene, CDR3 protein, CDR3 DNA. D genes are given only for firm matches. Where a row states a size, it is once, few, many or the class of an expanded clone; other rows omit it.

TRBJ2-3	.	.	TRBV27	CASSFRGTLYTDTQYF	TGTGCCAGCAGTTTTCGGGGGACACTATACACAGATACGCAGTATTTT
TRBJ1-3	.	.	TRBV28	CASSLTTSGNTIYF	TGTGCCAGCAGTTTAACGACCTCTGGAAACACCATATATTTT
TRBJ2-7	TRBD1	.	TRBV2	CASRQGQGAHEQYF	TGTGCCAGCAGACAGGGACAGGGGGCTCACGAGCAGTACTTC
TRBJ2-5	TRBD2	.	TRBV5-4	CASSSRLAGVETQYF	TGTGCCAGCAGCTCCAGACTAGCGGGAGTAGAGACCCAGTACTTC
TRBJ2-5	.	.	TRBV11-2	CASSYGPGYQETQYF	TGTGCCAGCAGCTACGGACCCGGATACCAAGAGACCCAGTACTTC
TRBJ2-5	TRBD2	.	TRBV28	CASSSAGRETQYF	TGTGCCAGCAGTTCAGCGGGAAGGGAGACCCAGTACTTC
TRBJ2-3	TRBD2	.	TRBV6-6	CASSRLAGEVDTQYF	TGTGCCAGCAGTAGACTAGCGGGTGAGGTAGATACGCAGTATTTT
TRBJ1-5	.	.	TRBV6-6	CASRERVEPQHF	TGTGCCAGCAGGGAAAGAGTGGAGCCCCAGCATTTT
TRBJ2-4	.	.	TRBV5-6	CASSLRPALGNIQYF	TGTGCCAGCAGCTTGAGGCCGGCCCTAGGGAACATTCAGTACTTC
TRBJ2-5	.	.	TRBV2	CASGAMVETQYF	TGTGCCAGCGGGGCCATGGTGGAGACCCAGTACTTC
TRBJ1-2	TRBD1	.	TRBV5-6	CASSLGQGNNGYTF	TGTGCCAGCAGCTTGGGACAGGGTAATAATGGCTACACCTTC
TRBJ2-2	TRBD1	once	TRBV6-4	CAIEKTGYNAGELFF	TGTGCCATTGAGAAGACAGGGTATAACGCCGGGGAGCTGTTTTTT
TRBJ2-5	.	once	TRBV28	CASSLQGGAETQYF	TGTGCCAGCAGTTTACAGGGAGGTGCGGAGACCCAGTACTTC
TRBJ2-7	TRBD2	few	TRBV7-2	CASSPTGLPYEQYF	TGTGCCAGCAGCCCTACGGGACTACCCTACGAGCAGTACTTC
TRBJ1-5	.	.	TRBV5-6	CASSYDRGGNQPQHF	TGTGCCAGCAGCTATGACCGGGGCGGCAATCAGCCCCAGCATTTT
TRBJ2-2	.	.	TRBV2	CATAYHTGELFF	TGTGCCACCGCGTACCACACCGGGGAGCTGTTTTTT
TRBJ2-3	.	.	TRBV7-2	CASSSYTDTQYF	TGTGCCAGCAGCTCATACACAGATACGCAGTATTTT
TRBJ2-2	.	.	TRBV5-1	CASSPGWGANTGELFF	TGCGCCAGCAGCCCTGGATGGGGTGCGAACACCGGGGAGCTGTTTTTT
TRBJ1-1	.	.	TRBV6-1	CASSERDVLTEAFF	TGTGCCAGCAGTGAACGCGACGTTCTCACTGAAGCTTTCTTT
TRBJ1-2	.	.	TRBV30	CAWSVRGESNYGYTF	TGTGCCTGGAGTGTACGGGGGGAGTCTAACTATGGCTACACCTTC
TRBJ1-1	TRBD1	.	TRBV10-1	CASSERSGGLNTEAFF	TGCGCCAGCAGTGAGCGGTCAGGGGGTCTGAACACTGAAGCTTTCTTT
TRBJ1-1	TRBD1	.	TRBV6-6	CASREGQGNTEAFF	TGTGCCAGCAGGGAAGGACAGGGGAACACTGAAGCTTTCTTT
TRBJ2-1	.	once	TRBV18	CASSVATVEQFF	TGTGCCAGCTCAGTAGCTACAGTGGAGCAGTTCTTC
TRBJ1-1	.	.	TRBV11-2	CASSQVGGWDTEAFF	TGTGCCAGCAGCCAAGTCGGGGGTTGGGACACTGAAGCTTTCTTT
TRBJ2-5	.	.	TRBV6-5	CASSYSTYRETQYF	TGTGCCAGCAGTTACTCGACGTACCGAGAGACCCAGTACTTC
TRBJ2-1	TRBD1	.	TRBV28	CASSPSVGTGVLRRSYNEQFF	TGTGCCAGCAGTCCCTCCGTCGGGACAGGGGTACTTCGAAGGTCCTACAATGAGCAGTTCTTC
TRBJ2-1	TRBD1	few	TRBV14	CASSKDRGNEQFF	TGTGCCAGCAGTAAGGACAGGGGGAATGAGCAGTTCTTC
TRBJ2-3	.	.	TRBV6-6	CASSYETDTQYF	TGTGCCAGCAGTTACGAGACAGATACGCAGTATTTT